The 20 T cell receptor beta chains below were found in one sample sequenced in a study of blood T cell repertoires in COVID-19. Assay used: immunoSEQ multiplex PCR; TCRdb lists only in-frame clones, some missing. Among more than 90,000 clones listed, 82% were seen once. Sequencing was done on a sample of peripheral blood. These receptors originate from an elderly man with acute or convalescent COVID-19.

In this sample, this clone turned up once. The rearrangement joins TRBV6-6 to TRBJ1-5; D gene ambiguous. Germline CDR1 and CDR2: MNHNY and SVGAGI (reference sequence). Between the trimmed V and J ends, which lost 6 bases and 0 bases, there was a span of 12 bases. This CDR3 region has 15 residues. CDR3 protein: CASRPDTHSNQPQHF. The DNA for the CDR3 is TGTGCCAGCAGGCCCGACACTCATAGCAATCAGCCCCAGCATTTT.

This clone was picked up one time. The gene calls are TRBV24-1 and TRBJ2-1, with TRBD2 matching over 8 bases. The CDR3 length is 16 residues. Germline CDR1 KGHDR, CDR2 SFDVKD. The ends lost 0 bases at V and 0 bases at J; junction bases unmatched: 0. CDR3: CATSDLGTSSYNEQFF. DNA for the CDR3: TGTGCCACCAGTGATTTGGGGACTAGCTCCTACAATGAGCAGTTCTTC.

The gene calls are TRBV6-1 and TRBJ1-1; tentative D call: TRBD1 (6 bases). CDR1 and CDR2 (germline): MNHNS, SASEGT. Trimming shortened V by 3 bases and J by 7 bases, and 30 bases separated the two germline ends. The CDR3 consists of 19 residues. This CDR3 is CASSDRSIYQDSRTFEAFF. CDR3 DNA: TGTGCCAGCAGTGATCGGTCAATTTACCAGGACAGTCGAACATTTGAAGCTTTCTTT.

On this clone: The junction shows a germline mismatch at one end, possibly a read error. The chain carries TRBV6-2 or TRBV6-3 and TRBJ2-4, with 11 bases matching TRBD2. The CDR3 runs 12 residues. CDR1 and CDR2 from the germline V gene are MNHEY and SVGEGT. This CDR3 is CASSYISGRARF. CDR3 coding DNA: TGTGCCAGCAGTTATATTAGCGGGAGGGCCCGTTTC.

This clone has just a few counts. This chain joins TRBV6-1 and TRBJ1-4; D gene uncertain. Trimming stripped 1 base from V and 5 bases from J, with 8 bases between. Germline V gene data show CDR1 as MNHNS and CDR2 as SASEGT. The CDR3 is 14 amino acids. CDR3 sequence (DNA): TGTGCCAGCAGTGAAGGGGCAGGAAATGAAAAACTGTTTTTT. It translates to CASSEGAGNEKLFF.

The CDR3 bases are TGTGCCAGCAGCCCAGGGTCTTACAATCAGCCCCAGCATTTT. Translated, it gives CASSPGSYNQPQHF. This chain links TRBV7-9 with TRBJ1-5; TRBD1 is a possible D gene (5 bases). CDR1 and CDR2 (germline): SEHNR, FQNEAQ (reference sequence). V was trimmed by 5 bases and J by 3 bases, leaving 11 bases between them. The CDR3 contains 14 residues.

V usage is TRBV5-4 and J usage is TRBJ2-5; 13 nucleotides agree with TRBD2. This CDR3 comprises 16 residues. Germline assignment: CDR1 SGHNT and CDR2 YYREEE (reference sequence). The trim removed 5 bases at V and 4 bases at J, leaving 8 bases unmatched. The CDR3 nucleotides are TGTGCCAGCAGGTCTGAACTAGCGGGGGGGAGAGAGACCCAGTACTTC. It yields the protein CASRSELAGGRETQYF. The whole variable domain, filled in from reference TRBV5-4 and TRBJ2-5, reads ETGVTQSPTHLIKTRGQQVTLRCSSQSGHNTVSWYQQALGQGPQFIFQYYREEENGRGNFPPRFSGLQFPNYSSELNVNALELDDSALYLCASRSELAGGRETQYFGPGTRLLVL.

V gene TRBV6-5 combines with J gene TRBJ1-1; D unresolved. Deletions cut 2 bases from V and 2 bases from J, with 12 bases between. The CDR3 extends over 15 amino acids. The germline gives CDR1 MNHEY, CDR2 SVGAGI. CDR3: CASSYGGGSNTEAFF. CDR3 bases: TGTGCCAGCAGTTACGGAGGAGGGTCTAACACTGAAGCTTTCTTT.

The chain recombines TRBV3-1 (or the pseudogene TRBV3-2) with TRBJ2-1; D might be TRBD1 (8 bases). Trimming shortened V by 1 base and J by 7 bases, and 17 bases separated the two germline ends. CDR3 length: 16 amino acids. Germline CDR1 reads LGHDT; CDR2 reads YNNKEL (reference sequence). The CDR3 DNA reads as TGTGCCAGCAGCCAAGCCGGACAGGGAGGGAGAAATGAGCAGTTCTTC. Amino acid sequence: CASSQAGQGGRNEQFF.

The chain carries TRBV30 and TRBJ1-1, with TRBD1 identical over 8 bases. Germline V gene sequence: CDR1 GTSNPN, CDR2 SVGIG (reference sequence). CDR3 length: 16 residues. The V segment lost 4 bases and the J segment 1 base; nucleotides outside the gene matches: 11. The CDR3 sequence: CAWTPRSGTGNTEAFF. CDR3 in DNA: TGTGCCTGGACCCCCAGATCCGGGACAGGGAACACTGAAGCTTTCTTT.

The CDR3 region has the DNA TGTGCCAGCTCACCTCAGGGGCCGAATTCACCCCTCCACTTT. Protein sequence: CASSPQGPNSPLHF. The chain combines TRBV18 with TRBJ1-6; maybe TRBD1 (6 bases). The CDR3 contains 14 residues. CDR1 is KGHSH, CDR2 LQKENI, per germline. V lost 3 bases to trimming and J lost 7 bases, with 10 bases between them.

The chain has TRBV28 and TRBJ2-7, with D unclear. V lost 4 bases to trimming and J lost 7 bases, with 11 bases between them. The CDR3 contains 12 residues. CDR1 is MDHEN, CDR2 SYDVKM, per germline. The CDR3 reads CASSSPLEEQYF. Here the CDR3 DNA reads TGTGCCAGCAGTTCCCCTTTAGAAGAGCAGTACTTC.

V is TRBV11-2 and J is TRBJ1-6; TRBD1 is a possible D gene (6 bases). The CDR3 loop spans 14 amino acids. V lost 2 bases, J lost 10 bases, and 12 bases lay in between. CDR1 and CDR2 (germline): SGHAT, FQNNGV. DNA for the CDR3: TGTGCCAGCAGCTTACGGGGGGGCGAGTCACCCCTCCACTTT. Translating it yields CASSLRGGESPLHF.

This clone was found once. V is TRBV11-2 and J is TRBJ1-4; 7 positions agree with TRBD1. CDR3 length: 15 amino acids. Trimming removed 5 bases from V and 5 bases from J; junction bases left unmatched: 8. Germline assignment: CDR1 SGHAT and CDR2 FQNNGV. In DNA form, the CDR3 reads TGTGCCAGCAGCCGAACACAGGGGTGGAATGAAAAACTGTTTTTT. It yields the protein CASSRTQGWNEKLFF.

This clone appeared a few times. The gene calls are TRBV11-2 and TRBJ2-7; 8 nucleotides align to TRBD2. The germline V gene has CDR1 SGHAT and CDR2 FQNNGV. With V trimmed by 3 bases and J by 5 bases, 3 bases remained unmatched. The CDR3 is 13 residues long. Here the CDR3 DNA reads TGTGCCAGCAGCTTCCGGGAGGGGAACGAGCAGTACTTC. This translates into CASSFREGNEQYF. Drawing the rest from reference TRBV11-2 and TRBJ2-7, the complete variable domain is EAGVAQSPRYKIIEKRQSVAFWCNPISGHATLYWYQQILGQGPKLLIQFQNNGVVDDSQLPKDRFSAERLKGVDSTLKIQPAKLEDSAVYLCASSFREGNEQYFGPGTRLTVT.

Written as DNA, the CDR3 is TGTGCCACGGGACTAGCGGGGGGGCAGGAGACCCAGTACTTC. Translation gives CATGLAGGQETQYF. This chain joins TRBV7-2 and TRBJ2-5; TRBD2 matches at 16 bases. V lost 10 bases, J lost 5 bases, and 4 bases stayed unmatched. The CDR3 consists of 14 residues. Germline assignment: CDR1 SGHTA and CDR2 FQGNSA.

V and J are TRBV6-1 and TRBJ1-5, with a tentative D call TRBD1 (6 bases). Germline CDR1 is MNHNS and CDR2 is SASEGT. The ends were cut back, 4 bases at V and 6 bases at J, with 19 bases in the middle. This CDR3 has 16 amino acids. The DNA for the CDR3 is TGTGCCAGCAGTGGACCAGTTGGGGGGGCAGGTCAGCCCCAGCATTTT. It translates to CASSGPVGGAGQPQHF.

The chain has TRBV4-3 and TRBJ2-5, with D possibly TRBD1 on 5 matching bases. Germline V gene data show CDR1 as LGHNA and CDR2 as YSLEER. The CDR3 consists of 15 residues. With 0 bases removed from V and 4 bases from J, the gap between germline ends came to 12 bases. CDR3 coding DNA: TGCGCCAGCAGCCAAGATCTTAGTCAGGGAGAGACCCAGTACTTC. It codes for CASSQDLSQGETQYF.

This chain links TRBV11-2 with TRBJ1-2; unclear D gene. The ends were cut back, 6 bases at V and 1 base at J, with 12 bases in the middle. The CDR3 is made up of 14 amino acids. Germline CDR1 is SGHAT and CDR2 is FQNNGV. In nucleotides, the CDR3 is TGTGCCAGCAGTTCCCCTCAGATTAACTATGGCTACACCTTC. Its protein is CASSSPQINYGYTF.

Here the CDR3 DNA reads TGCGCCAGCAGCCAAGAATCGGGATTTGATTCGGAACTGTTTTTT. Protein product: CASSQESGFDSELFF. The chain joins TRBV4-1 to TRBJ1-4; D gene uncertain. V lost 0 bases to trimming and J lost 12 bases, with 17 bases between them. The CDR3 runs 15 residues. The V gene's germline CDR1 is MGHRA and CDR2 YSYEKL.